The next 23 T cell receptor beta chains were all read from a single sample in a study of blood T cell repertoires in COVID-19. Sequencing used immunoSEQ multiplex PCR; TCRdb keeps in-frame clones, though not all of them. This table has around 17,000 clones, around 91% appearing once. Material: peripheral blood. These receptors were collected from a man between 60 and 70 years old with active COVID-19.

The rearrangement joins TRBV28 to TRBJ1-5, with 8 bases fitting TRBD1. There are 14 residues in the CDR3. The germline gives CDR1 MDHEN, CDR2 SYDVKM. After removal of 7 bases from V and 1 base from J, the junction contained 3 bases not matched to a gene. The CDR3 DNA follows: TGTGCCAGCAAAGACAGGGGCAGCAATCAGCCCCAGCATTTT. It codes for CASKDRGSNQPQHF.

The J gene is TRBJ1-2, the V gene TRBV20-1; possibly TRBD1 for D (5 bases). Germline V CDR1 and CDR2: DFQATT, SNEGSKA (reference sequence). This CDR3 region has 11 residues. V dropped 7 bases and J dropped 5 bases, with 11 bases sitting between them. The CDR3, as DNA: TGCAGTGATAAGACAGTTTATGGCTACACCTTC. Translated, it gives CSDKTVYGYTF.

The CDR3 protein is CASSLGGKETQYF. As DNA, the CDR3 is TGTGCCAGCAGCTTGGGGGGGAAAGAGACCCAGTACTTC. This chain connects TRBV11-1 to TRBJ2-5; 7 bases line up with TRBD2. Germline V CDR1 and CDR2: SGHAT, FQDESV (reference sequence). The junction had 1 base not matched to a gene; V was cut back by 3 bases and J by 3 bases. The CDR3 contains 13 residues.

This clone came up once. V and J are TRBV12-5 and TRBJ1-1; D is perhaps TRBD1 (5 bases). CDR3 length: 13 amino acids. The germline V gene encodes CDR1 LGHNT and CDR2 FRNRAP. Trimming cost V 0 bases and J 6 bases, with 8 bases left between them. This CDR3 reads CASGLVRRAEAFF. For the CDR3, the DNA is TGTGCTAGTGGTTTGGTACGCAGGGCTGAAGCTTTCTTT.

The chain recombines TRBV18 with TRBJ1-5, with D perhaps TRBD1 (6 bases). Germline V lookup: CDR1 KGHSH, CDR2 LQKENI. This CDR3 region has 15 residues. V lost 3 bases to trimming and J lost 5 bases, with 14 bases between them. CDR3 residues: CASSPGQTSYQPQHF. The CDR3 DNA is TGTGCCAGCTCACCCGGACAGACCAGTTATCAGCCCCAGCATTTT.

A single count supports this clone. The CDR3, as DNA: TGTGCCACCAGTGATGGGACAGGGAGGTTCTACAATGAGCAGTTCTTC. It encodes CATSDGTGRFYNEQFF. V gene TRBV24-1 combines with J gene TRBJ2-1; 9 bases match TRBD1. Trimming at V came to 3 bases and at J to 3 bases, leaving 5 bases not matched to a gene. Germline V gene data show CDR1 as KGHDR and CDR2 as SFDVKD. The CDR3 length is 16 residues.

The chain joins TRBV7-2 to TRBJ2-3; 9 nucleotides agree with TRBD1. The CDR3 sequence is 16 residues long. V lost 3 bases, J lost 4 bases, and 8 bases stayed unmatched. CDR1 SGHTA and CDR2 FQGNSA come from the germline V gene. This chain's CDR3 is CASSLAGQGASDTQYF. The CDR3 DNA is TGTGCCAGCAGCTTGGCGGGACAGGGCGCATCAGATACGCAGTATTTT.

Written as DNA, the CDR3 is TGTGCCAGTACGGGGCTGGGAGGGCGCGCTGAAGCTTTCTTT. This encodes CASTGLGGRAEAFF. The chain links TRBV19 to TRBJ1-1, with TRBD1 as a possible D gene (5 bases). The CDR3 spans 14 residues. V gave up 7 bases and J gave up 6 bases, with 18 bases separating them. The germline V gene encodes CDR1 LNHDA and CDR2 SQIVND (reference sequence).

J is TRBJ2-1 and V is TRBV27; TRBD2 matches 12 bases. The CDR3 runs 16 residues. Trimming removed 6 bases from V and 10 bases from J; junction bases left unmatched: 13. The V gene's germline CDR1 is MNHEY and CDR2 SMNVEV (reference sequence). The CDR3 is CASSLAASGGALEQFF. In DNA, the CDR3 is TGTGCCAGCAGCCTTGCTGCTAGCGGGGGGGCATTGGAGCAGTTCTTC.

The chain is built from TRBV6-2 or TRBV6-3 and TRBJ1-5; D is perhaps TRBD1 (5 bases). The CDR3 is made up of 17 amino acids. The germline CDR1 and CDR2 sequences are MNHEY and SVGEGT. The V end lost 2 bases, the J end lost 0 bases, and 14 bases lay between the germline ends. Here the CDR3 DNA reads TGTGCCAGCAGTTACCAACTCGGGGGAAATAGCAATCAGCCCCAGCATTTT. This translates into CASSYQLGGNSNQPQHF.

V is TRBV5-3 and J is TRBJ1-5; 11 bases line up with TRBD1. TRBV5-3 has ORF status, its function being uncertain. The CDR3 runs 19 residues. With 0 bases clipped from V and 1 base from J, the junction kept 9 bases outside the gene matches. The CDR3 loop is CARSLARTGGIRSNQPQHF. The CDR3 nucleotides read TGTGCCAGAAGCTTGGCGAGGACAGGGGGCATCCGGAGCAATCAGCCCCAGCATTTT.

This chain links TRBV11-2 with TRBJ2-5, with a possible D match to TRBD1 (5 bases). V was clipped by 5 bases and J by 1 base, with 17 bases between them. The CDR3 has 16 amino acids. Germline V gene sequence: CDR1 SGHAT, CDR2 FQNNGV. The CDR3 sequence: CASSRWGRAFQETQYF. The DNA for the CDR3 is TGTGCCAGCAGCAGGTGGGGCAGGGCTTTCCAAGAGACCCAGTACTTC.

J is TRBJ2-7 and V is TRBV14, with a possible D match to TRBD1 (6 bases). This CDR3 is 14 amino acids long. CDR1 SGHDN and CDR2 FVKESK come from the germline V gene. V lost 4 bases and J lost 7, with 17 bases in between. CDR3 DNA: TGTGCCAGCAGCCCTCGGGACATTCTAGTTGAGCAGTACTTC. It is translated as CASSPRDILVEQYF.

The chain uses TRBV19 and TRBJ1-5, with 8 bases that match TRBD1. Trimming took 5 bases from V and 6 from J; bases not matched to a gene: 6. The CDR3 covers 14 residues. Germline assignment: CDR1 LNHDA and CDR2 SQIVND (reference sequence). DNA of the CDR3: TGTGCCAGTAGTGCTCCAGGGGGCTTTCAGCCCCAGCATTTT. Its translation is CASSAPGGFQPQHF.

The chain joins TRBV6-5 to TRBJ1-1; D might be TRBD1 (5 bases). CDR1 is MNHEY, CDR2 SVGAGI, per germline. The CDR3 extends over 13 amino acids. V lost 5 bases and J lost 3, with 10 bases in between. The CDR3 spells CASSPDTDTEAFF. The CDR3 DNA follows: TGTGCCAGCAGTCCGGACACCGACACTGAAGCTTTCTTT.

The V and J genes are TRBV5-5 and TRBJ1-5, with 9 bases identical to TRBD1. Per germline, CDR1 SGHKS and CDR2 YYEKEE (reference sequence). With 1 base clipped from V and 4 bases from J, the junction kept 6 bases outside the gene matches. The CDR3 loop spans 16 amino acids. This CDR3 reads CASSLLWDRVNQPQHF. CDR3 nucleotides: TGTGCCAGCAGCTTGTTGTGGGACAGGGTGAATCAGCCCCAGCATTTT.

The V gene is TRBV28, the J gene TRBJ1-2; 10 nucleotides match TRBD1. This CDR3 spans 15 amino acids. Germline trimming cut 8 bases from V and 4 bases from J; bases unmatched to any gene: 10. CDR1 MDHEN and CDR2 SYDVKM come from the germline V gene. CDR3 protein: CASLSGTGASYGYTF. The CDR3 DNA follows: TGTGCCAGCCTTTCCGGGACAGGGGCAAGCTATGGCTACACCTTC.

The chain employs TRBV3-1 (or the pseudogene TRBV3-2) and TRBJ2-7; 7 bases align to TRBD1. This CDR3 is 12 amino acids long. The ends lost 6 bases at V and 5 bases at J; junction bases unmatched: 4. From germline, CDR1 is LGHDT and CDR2 YNNKEL (reference sequence). The chain's CDR3 is CASRRGGNEQYF. The DNA for the CDR3 is TGTGCCAGCAGGCGAGGGGGCAACGAGCAGTACTTC.

The gene calls are TRBV5-4 and TRBJ1-1, with D perhaps matching TRBD1 (6 bases). Germline V gives CDR1 SGHNT, CDR2 YYREEE (reference sequence). This CDR3 spans 13 amino acids. V was shortened by 5 bases and J by 3 bases, with 11 bases between the two germline ends. CDR3 in DNA: TGTGCCAGCAGTAGAGAGGGGGACACTGAAGCTTTCTTT. The encoded protein is CASSREGDTEAFF.

This chain connects TRBV25-1 to TRBJ2-2, with D possibly TRBD2 on 6 matching bases. CDR3 length: 18 residues. V was trimmed by 3 bases and J by 6 bases, leaving 23 bases between them. The germline gives CDR1 MGHDK, CDR2 SYGVNS. CDR3 sequence: CASSDSSRWGRIAGELFF. CDR3 bases: TGTGCCAGCAGTGACTCCTCACGGTGGGGGAGGATAGCCGGGGAGCTGTTTTTT.

The rearrangement uses TRBV7-2 and TRBJ1-3; 11 bases are shared with TRBD1. Germline trimming cut 1 base from V and 2 bases from J; bases unmatched to any gene: 4. This CDR3 spans 17 amino acids. Germline CDR1 and CDR2: SGHTA and FQGNSA. The chain's CDR3 is CASSLGTGGAAGNTIYF. CDR3 sequence (DNA): TGTGCCAGCAGCTTAGGGACAGGGGGCGCGGCTGGAAACACCATATATTTT.

For the CDR3, the DNA is TGTGCCAGCAGCTTAAGATTTAGCTCCTACAATGAGCAGTTCTTC. Encoded protein: CASSLRFSSYNEQFF. V is TRBV7-2 and J is TRBJ2-1; D remains ambiguous. The CDR3 extends over 15 amino acids. V lost 2 bases, J lost 0 bases, and 8 bases lay in between. Germline lookup yields CDR1 SGHTA and CDR2 FQGNSA.

The chain is built from TRBV6-6 and TRBJ1-1; TRBD1 is a possible D gene (6 bases). The V gene lost 1 base and the J gene lost 2 bases, with 14 bases spanning the gap. Germline V lookup: CDR1 MNHNY, CDR2 SVGAGI (reference sequence). The CDR3 has 16 amino acids. The CDR3: CASSYFPRGGNTEAFF. Written as DNA, the CDR3 is TGTGCCAGCAGTTACTTCCCCAGAGGGGGTAACACTGAAGCTTTCTTT.